This passage covers 29 T cell receptor beta chains from one sample sequenced in a study of T cells after yellow fever vaccination. TCRdb re-called the 5' RACE reads with MiXCR, one entry per CDR3 protein. Counted here are hundreds of thousands of distinct CDR3 sequences, 3% to 4.5% occurring once; the ten biggest clones make up 20% to 30%. Sample: PBMCs, taken on the day of the yellow fever booster vaccination. Receptors were obtained from a man aged 18 to 29 who received the YFV17D yellow fever vaccine.

This clonotype occurred many times. The V gene is TRBV5-1, the J gene TRBJ1-6; 10 positions agree with TRBD1. CDR3 length: 14 amino acids. V lost 3 bases to trimming and J lost 9 bases; unmatched junction nucleotides: 3. The germline CDR1 and CDR2 sequences are SGHRS and YFSETQ. The CDR3 reads CASSSRTGGSPLHF. CDR3 nucleotide sequence: TGCGCCAGCAGCTCGAGGACAGGGGGTTCACCCCTCCACTTT.

This sequence joins TRBV28 and TRBJ1-3; D unresolved. Germline CDR1 and CDR2: MDHEN and SYDVKM. The CDR3 consists of 14 residues. V lost 6 bases to trimming and J lost 2 bases, with 11 bases between them. This chain's CDR3 is CASRDTVAGNTIYF. CDR3 bases: TGTGCCAGCAGGGATACAGTGGCTGGAAACACCATATATTTT.

V gene TRBV27 combines with J gene TRBJ2-1; the match to TRBD1 covers 10 bases. Trimming removed 2 bases from V and 6 bases from J; junction bases left unmatched: 10. The CDR3 runs 17 residues. CDR1 and CDR2 (germline): MNHEY, SMNVEV (reference sequence). CDR3 bases: TGTGCCAGCAGTTTACACAAACCGGGACAGGGGTTCAATGAGCAGTTCTTC. It specifies CASSLHKPGQGFNEQFF.

This clonotype appeared a few times. The rearrangement joins TRBV7-2 to TRBJ2-1; 9 nucleotides agree with TRBD2. The CDR3 runs 15 residues. CDR1 is SGHTA, CDR2 FQGNSA, per germline. After removal of 5 bases from V and 4 bases from J, the junction contained 6 bases not matched to a gene. CDR3 sequence reads: CASSLAGGEYNEQFF. The CDR3 DNA sequence: TGTGCCAGCAGCCTCGCGGGGGGGGAATACAATGAGCAGTTCTTC. Filled out from reference TRBV7-2 and TRBJ2-1, the complete variable domain reads GAGVSQSPSNKVTEKGKDVELRCDPISGHTALYWYRQSLGQGLEFLIYFQGNSAPDKSGLPSDRFSAERTGGSVSTLTIQRTQQEDSAVYLCASSLAGGEYNEQFFGPGTRLTVL.

This clonotype was seen at least ten times. This chain uses TRBV12-3 or TRBV12-4 with TRBJ2-7; a weak D match, TRBD2 (6 bases). The CDR3 spans 11 residues. Trimming took 7 bases from V and 2 from J, leaving 6 bases between them. The CDR3 spells CASTSAYEQYF. The CDR3 DNA reads TGTGCCAGCACTAGCGCCTACGAGCAGTACTTC.

This clonotype was seen ten or more times. The chain recombines TRBV4-2 with TRBJ2-2; D gene uncertain. This CDR3 has 14 amino acids. Deletions cut 2 bases from V and 4 bases from J, with 8 bases between. From germline, CDR1 is LGHNA and CDR2 YNFKEQ. CDR3 amino acids: CASSQNGVTGELFF. The CDR3, as DNA: TGTGCCAGCAGCCAAAATGGGGTCACCGGGGAGCTGTTTTTT.

This clonotype was counted ten times or more. The gene calls are TRBV7-2 and TRBJ1-5, with 10 bases aligning to TRBD1. The CDR3 is 13 residues long. V lost 5 bases to trimming and J lost 7 bases; unmatched junction nucleotides: 2. The germline gives CDR1 SGHTA, CDR2 FQGNSA. The CDR3, as DNA: TGTGCCAGCAGCCGGGACAGGGGCCAGCCCCAGCATTTT. Translated, it gives CASSRDRGQPQHF.

This clonotype appeared many times. CDR3 DNA sequence: TGCAGTGCTAGAGATGGGAGAAGCTCCTATAATTCACCCCTCCACTTT. Translated: CSARDGRSSYNSPLHF. The V and J genes are TRBV20-1 and TRBJ1-6; no definite D call. Trimming removed 0 bases at V and 0 bases at J, with 9 bases between. CDR1 is DFQATT, CDR2 SNEGSKA, per germline (reference sequence). The CDR3 is made up of 16 amino acids.

CDR3: CASAGAGREQFF. The DNA for the CDR3 is TGTGCCAGCGCGGGGGCTGGACGGGAGCAGTTCTTC. The rearrangement links TRBV9 to TRBJ2-1, with D tentatively TRBD2 (7 bases). Trimming removed 7 bases at V and 10 bases at J, with 15 bases between. The CDR3 is 12 residues long. Germline assignment: CDR1 SGDLS and CDR2 YYNGEE.

This clonotype was seen at least ten times. The chain recombines TRBV5-1 with TRBJ2-7; 10 nucleotides align to TRBD1. The CDR3 extends over 14 amino acids. V trimming: 4 bases; J trimming: 5 bases; junction bases outside the gene matches: 6. CDR1 and CDR2 from the germline V gene are SGHRS and YFSETQ. The CDR3 sequence: CASSEGQGTHEQYF. CDR3 DNA: TGCGCCAGCAGCGAGGGACAGGGGACCCACGAGCAGTACTTC.

In its sample, this clonotype was seen many times. This rearrangement joins TRBV21-1 to TRBJ2-3. TRBV21-1 counts as a pseudogene. This CDR3 has 16 residues. CDR3 loop: CASSKDVGLITDTQYF. CDR3 bases: TGTGCCAGCAGCAAGGATGTGGGGTTAATCACAGATACGCAGTATTTT.

This clonotype occurred many times. This rearrangement joins TRBV7-2 to TRBJ2-7; 10 nucleotides agree with TRBD2. Germline V lookup: CDR1 SGHTA, CDR2 FQGNSA. V was clipped by 1 base and J by 10 bases; unmatched bases: 4. The CDR3 spans 13 residues. CDR3 region: CASSLEAGGPQYV. CDR3 sequence (DNA): TGTGCCAGCAGCTTAGAAGCGGGGGGGCCTCAGTACGTC.

In this sample, this clonotype turned up a few times. The chain recombines TRBV4-1 with TRBJ2-3; TRBD2 aligns across 13 bases. CDR3 size: 18 residues. J was trimmed by 0 bases and V by 4 bases; bases with no gene match: 7. Germline V CDR1 and CDR2: MGHRA, YSYEKL. As DNA, the CDR3 is TGCGCCAGCAGCCCCGGACTAGCGGGGGTCCTTAGCACAGATACGCAGTATTTT. It encodes CASSPGLAGVLSTDTQYF.

V gene TRBV5-1 combines with J gene TRBJ2-7; possibly TRBD1 or TRBD2 for D (5 bases each). CDR3 length equals 14 residues. Germline V gene data show CDR1 as SGHRS and CDR2 as YFSETQ. Trimming removed 3 bases from V and 2 bases from J, with 12 bases in between. The CDR3 loop reads CASSSGTDPYEQYF. The CDR3 nucleotides are TGCGCCAGCAGCTCCGGGACGGATCCCTACGAGCAGTACTTC.

The chain uses TRBV5-1 and TRBJ2-2; D is possibly TRBD1 or TRBD2 (5 bases each). The CDR3 loop spans 15 amino acids. V was shortened by 4 bases and J by 1 base, with 11 bases between the two germline ends. Germline CDR1 is SGHRS and CDR2 is YFSETQ. The CDR3, as DNA: TGCGCCAGCAGCACGGGACGGGTGAACACCGGGGAGCTGTTTTTT. Amino acids: CASSTGRVNTGELFF.

The chain uses TRBV20-1 and TRBJ1-2; 8 nucleotides match TRBD1. The CDR3 contains 14 residues. V dropped 6 bases and J dropped 4; count of bases not matched to a gene: 10. Germline V CDR1 and CDR2: DFQATT, SNEGSKA (reference sequence). In DNA form, the CDR3 reads TGCAGTGCCAAGACGGACAGGGTGGGCTATGGCTACACCTTC. Encoded protein: CSAKTDRVGYGYTF.

V is TRBV6-5 and J is TRBJ2-3; D is uncertain. V shed 6 bases and J shed 4 bases, with 14 bases lying between them. The CDR3 runs 14 residues. Germline-derived CDR1 and CDR2 are MNHEY and SVGAGI. The CDR3 loop is CASSPRAVADTQYF. CDR3 coding DNA: TGTGCCAGCAGCCCCCGGGCGGTGGCAGATACGCAGTATTTT.

The V gene is TRBV5-1, the J gene TRBJ2-5; a possible D gene is TRBD1 (6 bases). CDR3 length: 14 residues. V lost 4 bases to trimming and J lost 5 bases, with 15 bases between them. Germline values: CDR1 SGHRS, CDR2 YFSETQ. The CDR3 DNA sequence: TGCGCCAGCAGCCCACAGGGACCGCGGGAGACCCAGTACTTC. Encoded protein: CASSPQGPRETQYF.

This chain's CDR3 is CATRLQETQYF. DNA of the CDR3: TGTGCCACCAGGTTACAAGAGACCCAGTACTTC. The rearrangement uses TRBV24-1 and TRBJ2-5; D is undetermined. Trimming left V 7 bases short and J 2 bases short, with 4 bases between. Germline loops: CDR1 KGHDR, CDR2 SFDVKD. This CDR3 has 11 residues.

The chain has TRBV29-1 and TRBJ2-1; D remains ambiguous. V was cut by 4 bases and J by 6 bases, with 10 bases left in between. The CDR3 length is 12 residues. Germline V CDR1 and CDR2: SQVTM, ANQGSEA. The CDR3 bases are TGCAGCGTTGTAGCAGCACCCAATGAGCAGTTCTTC. Amino acid sequence: CSVVAAPNEQFF.

This clonotype was seen at least ten times. J is TRBJ2-5 and V is TRBV7-9; D is uncertain. The CDR3 is 10 amino acids. In germline, CDR1 is SEHNR, CDR2 FQNEAQ (reference sequence). Trimming took 5 bases from V and 6 from J, leaving 4 bases between them. The CDR3: CASSPQTQYF. CDR3 nucleotide sequence: TGTGCCAGCAGCCCCCAGACCCAGTACTTC.

This clonotype was seen a few times. CDR3 protein: CASSSPGQVLEQYF. CDR3 coding DNA: TGTGCCAGCAGCTCGCCGGGACAGGTTCTCGAGCAGTACTTC. The chain combines TRBV5-6 with TRBJ2-7, with 8 bases lining up with TRBD1. There are 14 residues in the CDR3. Germline V gene lookup returns CDR1 SGHDT and CDR2 YYEEEE. V was pared by 3 bases and J by 6 bases, with 8 bases of the junction left unmatched.

In its sample, this clonotype was seen many times. The V gene is TRBV6-6, the J gene TRBJ2-1, with D possibly being TRBD1 (5 bases). Trimming removed 7 bases from V and 5 bases from J, with 15 bases in between. The CDR3 extends over 14 amino acids. The V gene's germline CDR1 is MNHNY and CDR2 SVGAGI (reference sequence). In nucleotides, the CDR3 is TGTGCCAGCACCCAGACAGACAGCCACAATGAGCAGTTCTTC. Translated, it gives CASTQTDSHNEQFF.

In its sample, this clonotype was seen many times. V is TRBV6-2 or TRBV6-3 and J is TRBJ2-4, with D unresolved. The germline CDR1 and CDR2 sequences are MNHEY and SVGEGT. This CDR3 is 18 amino acids long. The ends were cut back, 0 bases at V and 4 bases at J, with 19 bases in the middle. The CDR3 protein is CASSYSLTPTAPKNIQYF. The DNA for the CDR3 is TGTGCCAGCAGTTACTCGCTGACACCCACGGCCCCAAAAAACATTCAGTACTTC.

J is TRBJ1-5 and V is TRBV10-2, with TRBD1 matching 9 bases. V was pared by 5 bases and J by 1 base, with 6 bases of the junction left unmatched. Looked up from germline, CDR1 is WSHSY and CDR2 is SAAADI. CDR3 size: 16 residues. CDR3 sequence reads: CASSLGTGTSNQPQHF. The CDR3 DNA reads as TGCGCCAGCAGTCTTGGGACAGGGACGAGCAATCAGCCCCAGCATTTT.

This clonotype has ten or more counts. CDR3 nucleotides: TGTGCCAGCAGTCTTGGACAGGGAATGGCTGAGCAGTTCTTC. This gives the protein CASSLGQGMAEQFF. The gene calls are TRBV25-1 and TRBJ2-1, with 8 bases identical to TRBD1. Looked up from germline, CDR1 is MGHDK and CDR2 is SYGVNS. Trimming at V came to 5 bases and at J to 9 bases, leaving 9 bases not matched to a gene. The CDR3 extends over 14 amino acids.

This clonotype was recorded at least ten times. This chain connects TRBV19 to TRBJ2-7; tentatively, D is TRBD1 (6 bases). Germline loops: CDR1 LNHDA, CDR2 SQIVND (reference sequence). The V end lost 5 bases, the J end lost 3 bases, and 14 bases lay between the germline ends. The length of the CDR3 is 14 residues. CDR3 in amino acids: CASSADRSYYEQYF. The DNA for the CDR3 is TGTGCCAGTAGTGCCGACAGGAGTTACTACGAGCAGTACTTC.

V usage is TRBV7-9 and J usage is TRBJ2-1; unclear D gene. V lost 5 bases and J lost 1, with 12 bases in between. Per germline, CDR1 SEHNR and CDR2 FQNEAQ (reference sequence). CDR3 length: 15 amino acids. CDR3 DNA sequence: TGTGCCAGCAGCCTGGACCCCAGATCCTACAATGAGCAGTTCTTC. Protein: CASSLDPRSYNEQFF.

This chain connects TRBV4-3 to TRBJ1-4; TRBD1 might be the D (5 bases). CDR1 and CDR2 from the germline V gene are LGHNA and YSLEER. Trimming removed 1 base at V and 2 bases at J, with 11 bases between. The CDR3 totals 16 residues. In DNA form, the CDR3 reads TGCGCCAGCAGCCAAGTGGGGGAGTTCACTAATGAAAAACTGTTTTTT. This gives the protein CASSQVGEFTNEKLFF.